This T cell receptor beta chain comes out of a study of CD8+ T cells in alopecia areata. In each case, RNA was isolated and then reverse transcribed into cDNA as the sequencing template. Clones were read by immunoSEQ multiplex PCR, and TCRdb kept only the in-frame ones, dropping some. The sample consists of 120,000 or so clones, over 60% of them appearing once. The CDR3 extends over 15 amino acids. The V end was cut by 3 bases, the J end by 3 bases, with 11 bases between. Germline V CDR1 and CDR2: KGHSH, LQKENI. This sample's treatment: oral pan-JAK inhibitor, 5-10 mg twice daily. This sequence was found in a human donor with alopecia areata. The sample here was CD4+ T cells sorted from blood, taken at week 4, from a patient treated with tofacitinib. V gene TRBV18 combines with J gene TRBJ1-4, with D unclear. The CDR3 loop reads CASSPYERANEKLFF. CDR3 coding DNA: TGTGCCAGCTCACCTTACGAGCGAGCTAATGAAAAACTGTTTTTT.